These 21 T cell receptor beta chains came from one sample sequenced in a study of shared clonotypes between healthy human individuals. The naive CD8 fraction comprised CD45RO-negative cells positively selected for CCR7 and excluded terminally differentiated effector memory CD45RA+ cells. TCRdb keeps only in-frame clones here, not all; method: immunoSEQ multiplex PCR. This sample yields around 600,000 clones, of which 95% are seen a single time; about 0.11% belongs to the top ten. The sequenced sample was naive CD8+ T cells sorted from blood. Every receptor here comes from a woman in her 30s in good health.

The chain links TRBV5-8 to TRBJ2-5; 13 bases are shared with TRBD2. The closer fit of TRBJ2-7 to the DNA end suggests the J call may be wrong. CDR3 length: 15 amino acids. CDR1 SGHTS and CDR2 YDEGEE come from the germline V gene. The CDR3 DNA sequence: TGTGCCAGCAGATATGGGACTAGCGGGGCCTACGAGCAGTACTTC. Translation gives CASRYGTSGAYEQYF.

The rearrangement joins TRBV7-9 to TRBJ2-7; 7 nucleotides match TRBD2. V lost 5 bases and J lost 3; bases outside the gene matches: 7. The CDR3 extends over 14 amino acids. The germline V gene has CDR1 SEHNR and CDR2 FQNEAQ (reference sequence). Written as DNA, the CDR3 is TGTGCCAGCAGCGCAAGCGGGAAAAGCTACGAGCAGTACTTC. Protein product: CASSASGKSYEQYF.

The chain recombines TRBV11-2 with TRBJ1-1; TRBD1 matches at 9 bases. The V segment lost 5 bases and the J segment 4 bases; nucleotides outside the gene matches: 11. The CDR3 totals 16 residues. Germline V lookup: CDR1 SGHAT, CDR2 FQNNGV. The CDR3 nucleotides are TGTGCCAGCAGCGCCCGGGACAGGGTTCGCGGCACTGAAGCTTTCTTT. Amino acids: CASSARDRVRGTEAFF.

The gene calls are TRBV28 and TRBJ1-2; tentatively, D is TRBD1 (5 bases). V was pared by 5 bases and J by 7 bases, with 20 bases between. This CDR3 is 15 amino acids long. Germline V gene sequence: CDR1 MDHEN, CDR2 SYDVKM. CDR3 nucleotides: TGTGCCAGCAGTCCTCAGGGCGTATACGCTATTGGCTACACCTTC. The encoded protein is CASSPQGVYAIGYTF.

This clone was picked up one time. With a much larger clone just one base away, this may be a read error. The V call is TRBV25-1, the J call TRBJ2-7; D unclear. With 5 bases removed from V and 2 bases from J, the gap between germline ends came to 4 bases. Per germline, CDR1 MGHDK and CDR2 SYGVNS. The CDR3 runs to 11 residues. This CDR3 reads CASSLAYEQYF. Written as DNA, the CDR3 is TGTGCCAGCAGTTTAGCCTACGAGCAGTACTTC.

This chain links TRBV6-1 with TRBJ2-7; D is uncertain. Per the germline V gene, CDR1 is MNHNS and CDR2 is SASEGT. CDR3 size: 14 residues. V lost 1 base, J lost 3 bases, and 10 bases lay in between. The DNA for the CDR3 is TGTGCCAGCAGTGAAGGTCTCAGTTACTACGAGCAGTACTTC. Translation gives CASSEGLSYYEQYF.

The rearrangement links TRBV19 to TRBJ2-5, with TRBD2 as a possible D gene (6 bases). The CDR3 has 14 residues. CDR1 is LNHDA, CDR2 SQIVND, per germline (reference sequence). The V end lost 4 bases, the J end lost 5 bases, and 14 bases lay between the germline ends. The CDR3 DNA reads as TGTGCCAGTAGTAGGCCGGAGGGTTTTGAGACCCAGTACTTC. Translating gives CASSRPEGFETQYF.

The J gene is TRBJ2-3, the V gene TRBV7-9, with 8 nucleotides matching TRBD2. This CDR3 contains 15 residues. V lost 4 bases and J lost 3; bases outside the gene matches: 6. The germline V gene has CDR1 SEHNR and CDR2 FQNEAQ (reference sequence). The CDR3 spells CASSSTSEGTDTQYF. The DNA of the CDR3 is TGTGCCAGCAGCTCGACTAGCGAGGGTACAGATACGCAGTATTTT.

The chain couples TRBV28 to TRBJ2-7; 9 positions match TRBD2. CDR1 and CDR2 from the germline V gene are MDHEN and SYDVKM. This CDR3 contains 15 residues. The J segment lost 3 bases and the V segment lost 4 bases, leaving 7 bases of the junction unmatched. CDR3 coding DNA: TGTGCCAGCAGTTCTCCGGCGGGAGGGCTCTACGAGCAGTACTTC. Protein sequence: CASSSPAGGLYEQYF.

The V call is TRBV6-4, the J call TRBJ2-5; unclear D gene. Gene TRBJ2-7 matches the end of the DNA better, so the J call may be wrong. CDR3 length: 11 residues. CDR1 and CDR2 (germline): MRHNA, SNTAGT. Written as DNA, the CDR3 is TGTGCCAGCAGTGATGGTTACGAGCAGTACTTC. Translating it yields CASSDGYEQYF.

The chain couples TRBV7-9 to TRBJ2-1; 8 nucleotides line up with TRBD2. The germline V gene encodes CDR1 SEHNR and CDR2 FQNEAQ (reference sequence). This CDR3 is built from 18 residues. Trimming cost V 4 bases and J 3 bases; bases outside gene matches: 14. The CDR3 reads CASSWKTSANLLYNEQFF. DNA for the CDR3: TGTGCCAGCAGCTGGAAGACTAGCGCAAACTTACTCTACAATGAGCAGTTCTTC.

CDR3 nucleotide sequence: TGTGCCAGCAGTTTATTGCTGGACAGGGATACTTTCTTT. Translating it yields CASSLLLDRDTFF. The rearrangement uses TRBV28 and TRBJ1-1; 8 nucleotides match TRBD1. Trimming removed 1 base from V and 12 bases from J; junction bases left unmatched: 7. Germline V gene lookup returns CDR1 MDHEN and CDR2 SYDVKM. The length of the CDR3 is 13 residues.

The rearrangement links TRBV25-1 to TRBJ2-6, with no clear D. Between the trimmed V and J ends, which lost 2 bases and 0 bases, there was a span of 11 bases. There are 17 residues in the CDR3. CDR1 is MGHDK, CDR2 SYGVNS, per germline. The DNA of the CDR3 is TGTGCCAGCAGTGAAAAGTTTCCCTTCTCTGGGGCCAACGTCCTGACTTTC. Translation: CASSEKFPFSGANVLTF. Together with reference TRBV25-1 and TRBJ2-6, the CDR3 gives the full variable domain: EADIYQTPRYLVIGTGKKITLECSQTMGHDKMYWYQQDPGMELHLIHYSYGVNSTEKGDLSSESTVSRIRTEHFPLTLESARPSHTSQYLCASSEKFPFSGANVLTFGAGSRLTVL.

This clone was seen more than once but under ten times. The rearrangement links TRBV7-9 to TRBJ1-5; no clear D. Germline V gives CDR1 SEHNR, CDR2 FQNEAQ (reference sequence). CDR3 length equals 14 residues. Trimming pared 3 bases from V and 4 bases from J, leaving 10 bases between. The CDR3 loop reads CASSFAGQNQPQHF. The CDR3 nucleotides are TGTGCCAGCAGCTTTGCTGGGCAGAATCAGCCCCAGCATTTT.

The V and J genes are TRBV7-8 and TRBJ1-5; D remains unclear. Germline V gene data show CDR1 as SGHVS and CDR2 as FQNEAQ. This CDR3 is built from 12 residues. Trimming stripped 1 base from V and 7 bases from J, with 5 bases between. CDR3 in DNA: TGTGCCAGCAGCTTAGGAGGGCAGCCCCAGCATTTT. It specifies CASSLGGQPQHF.

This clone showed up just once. The CDR3 bases are TGTGCCAGCAGCTTATTTGGGGACAGGGGTGGTACAGATACGCAGTATTTT. Translation: CASSLFGDRGGTDTQYF. The chain combines TRBV7-8 with TRBJ2-3, with TRBD1 matching over 10 bases. Trimming removed 2 bases from V and 3 bases from J; junction bases left unmatched: 8. Germline CDR1 reads SGHVS; CDR2 reads FQNEAQ. This CDR3 has 17 residues.

Here the CDR3 DNA reads TGTGCCAGCAGCTTAGGACCACGCGAACAGGAGACCTACGAGCAGTACTTC. This gives the protein CASSLGPREQETYEQYF. The chain has TRBV13 and TRBJ2-7; possibly TRBD1 for D (5 bases). CDR3 length equals 17 residues. From germline, CDR1 is PRHDT and CDR2 FYEKMQ (reference sequence). V lost 0 bases, J lost 2 bases, and 17 bases lay in between.

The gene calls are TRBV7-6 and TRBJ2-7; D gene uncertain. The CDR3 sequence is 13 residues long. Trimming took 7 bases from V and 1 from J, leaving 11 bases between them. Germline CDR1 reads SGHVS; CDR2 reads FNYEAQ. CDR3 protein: CASTPGYSYEQYF. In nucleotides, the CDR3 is TGTGCCAGCACCCCCGGGTATTCCTACGAGCAGTACTTC.

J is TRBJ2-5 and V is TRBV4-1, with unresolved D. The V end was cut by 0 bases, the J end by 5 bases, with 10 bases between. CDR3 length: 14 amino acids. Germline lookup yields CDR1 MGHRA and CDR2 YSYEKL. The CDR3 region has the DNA TGCGCCAGCAGCCAAGAGTACGTCTCGGAGACCCAGTACTTC. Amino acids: CASSQEYVSETQYF.

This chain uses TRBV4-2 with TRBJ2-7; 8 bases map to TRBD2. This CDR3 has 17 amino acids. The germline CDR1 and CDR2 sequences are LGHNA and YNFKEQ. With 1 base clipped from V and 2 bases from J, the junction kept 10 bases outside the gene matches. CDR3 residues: CASSQASPGREAYEQYF. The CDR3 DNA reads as TGTGCCAGCAGCCAAGCTTCCCCAGGGCGGGAGGCCTACGAGCAGTACTTC.

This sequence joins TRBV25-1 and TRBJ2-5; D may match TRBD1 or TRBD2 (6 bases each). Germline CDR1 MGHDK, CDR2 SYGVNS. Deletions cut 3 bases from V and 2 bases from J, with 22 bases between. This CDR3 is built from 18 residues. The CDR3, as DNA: TGTGCCAGCAGTGATCGAGGAGGGACAATAAGGGGACAAGAGACCCAGTACTTC. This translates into CASSDRGGTIRGQETQYF.